Following are 7 T cell receptor beta chains from one sample sequenced in a study of human T cells and chemical hapten exposure. TCRdb reprocessed the RACE reads via MiXCR and lists one record per CDR3 protein. The sample carries 150,000 to 200,000 distinct CDR3 sequences, roughly 30% recorded once. Sample time point: pre-sensitization, week 0. Sample treatment: therapeutic diphenylcyclopropenone sensitization with weekly scalp DPC. Source: whole blood, taken in connection with sensitization to the hapten diphenylcyclopropenone (DPC). Receptors were obtained from a woman aged 25 to 39 with alopecia areata. Some clones in this sample may be carry-over from other donors' samples.

The J gene is TRBJ1-6, the V gene TRBV4-3; 9 bases fit TRBD1. With V trimmed by 2 bases and J by 9 bases, 5 bases remained unmatched. The CDR3 is 15 residues long. The V gene's germline CDR1 is LGHNA and CDR2 YSLEER. CDR3 amino acids: CASSQNRGHTSPLHF. The CDR3 coding sequence is TGCGCCAGCAGCCAAAACAGGGGGCATACTTCACCCCTCCACTTT.

This clonotype was picked up a small number of times. V and J are TRBV27 and TRBJ2-7; 8 bases align to TRBD2. The CDR3 spans 14 residues. J gave up 2 bases and V 5 bases, and 5 bases lay outside the gene matches. The V gene's germline CDR1 is MNHEY and CDR2 SMNVEV (reference sequence). The CDR3 loop reads CASSPRTSPYEQYF. CDR3 sequence (DNA): TGTGCCAGCAGTCCGCGGACTAGCCCCTACGAGCAGTACTTC.

This clonotype was detected a few times. The V call is TRBV4-2, the J call TRBJ1-5; D not certain. This CDR3 is 13 amino acids long. Trimming cost V 0 bases and J 5 bases, with 5 bases left between them. CDR1 and CDR2 from the germline V gene are LGHNA and YNFKEQ. DNA for the CDR3: TGTGCCAGCAGCCAAGAGTCCCATCAGCCCCAGCATTTT. Translating it yields CASSQESHQPQHF.

The V and J genes are TRBV28 and TRBJ1-2, with 8 bases aligning to TRBD1. This CDR3 is 15 amino acids long. CDR1 MDHEN and CDR2 SYDVKM come from the germline V gene. J gave up 0 bases and V 6 bases, and 6 bases lay outside the gene matches. CDR3 residues: CASRPTGGANYGYTF. The CDR3 nucleotides are TGTGCCAGCAGGCCAACAGGGGGAGCTAACTATGGCTACACCTTC.

This clonotype has a count of ten or more. J is TRBJ1-5 and V is TRBV6-2 or TRBV6-3; unclear D gene. This CDR3 contains 12 residues. Trimming took 4 bases from V and 4 from J, leaving 5 bases between them. Germline loops: CDR1 MNHEY, CDR2 SVGEGT. CDR3 protein: CASSFLNQPQHF. The CDR3 DNA reads TGTGCCAGCAGTTTCTTAAATCAGCCCCAGCATTTT.

The chain employs TRBV6-5 and TRBJ2-1; possible D gene TRBD1, 6 bases. Trimming took off 6 bases at V and 7 bases at J, with 19 bases between the two ends. This CDR3 contains 15 residues. From germline, CDR1 is MNHEY and CDR2 SVGAGI. CDR3 sequence (DNA): TGTGCCAGCAGGGTAACAGGGATTATGAGGAATGAGCAGTTCTTC. Residues: CASRVTGIMRNEQFF.

The chain is built from TRBV20-1 and TRBJ2-3; TRBD2 agrees at 13 bases. The CDR3 runs 14 residues. The germline CDR1 and CDR2 sequences are DFQATT and SNEGSKA (reference sequence). The junction had 5 bases not matched to a gene; V was cut back by 6 bases and J by 5 bases. This chain's CDR3 is CSAARTSGGDTQYF. CDR3 DNA: TGCAGTGCCGCGAGGACTAGCGGGGGAGATACGCAGTATTTT.